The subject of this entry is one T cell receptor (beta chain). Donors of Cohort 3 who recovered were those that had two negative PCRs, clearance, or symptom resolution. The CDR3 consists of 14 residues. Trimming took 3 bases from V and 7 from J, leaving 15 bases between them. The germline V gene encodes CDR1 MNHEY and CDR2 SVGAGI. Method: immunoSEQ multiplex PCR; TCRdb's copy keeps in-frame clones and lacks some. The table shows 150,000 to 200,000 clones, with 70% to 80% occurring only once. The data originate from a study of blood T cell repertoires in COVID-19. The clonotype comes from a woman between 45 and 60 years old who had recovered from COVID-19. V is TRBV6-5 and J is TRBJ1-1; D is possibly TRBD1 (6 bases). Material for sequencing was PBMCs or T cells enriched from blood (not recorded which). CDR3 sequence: CASSYGLPRGEAFF. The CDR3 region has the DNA TGTGCCAGCAGTTATGGTCTCCCCAGGGGTGAAGCTTTCTTT.